These T cell receptor beta chains were read from a single sample in a study of low-dose radiotherapy and immunotherapy resistance in tumors. TCRdb redid the calling of the reads with MiXCR, one entry per CDR3 protein. The sample lists just over 90,000 distinct CDR3 sequences, 20% to 25% occurring once. The material was PBMCs, obtained after low-dose radiotherapy plus immunotherapy. These receptors all come from a female donor with ovarian cancer. The CDR3 runs from the conserved cysteine through the conserved F or W. D genes are given only for firm matches.

D	V	J	CDR3
TRBD2	TRBV19	TRBJ2-1	CASSGGGTSVANEQFF
NA	TRBV5-1	TRBJ1-2	CASKVGESPNYGYTF
NA	TRBV28	TRBJ1-1	CASSWGGDTEAFF
NA	TRBV7-2	TRBJ1-2	CASSPRTGIDYGYTF
TRBD1	TRBV5-6	TRBJ1-1	CASSIQGWNTEAFF
TRBD1	TRBV5-3	TRBJ1-5	CASSWGTGSQPQHF
TRBD2	TRBV29-1	TRBJ2-3	CSVEGLAGGSTDTQYF
TRBD1	TRBV7-9	TRBJ1-1	CASSLVLQGGYTEAFF
NA	TRBV7-5	TRBJ2-2	CISVPAAGPRLAPGSCFF
NA	TRBV5-1	TRBJ2-6	CASSSKVDSSPGANVLTF
TRBD1	TRBV5-8	TRBJ1-2	CASWPGQSSNYGYTF
NA	TRBV28	TRBJ1-1	CASSLPGTNTEAFF
NA	TRBV11-3	TRBJ2-1	CASSLRLGSGYNEQFF